This T cell receptor beta chain appears in the sequencing data of a study of blood T cell repertoires in COVID-19. Study details: Collection of acute and convalescent COVID-19 samples took place in the United States, Italy and Spain. PBMCs, B-cell-depleted T cells, or T cells provided the cDNA or gDNA that made up the material.

In the authors' methods: Amplified reference gene primers provided the basis for estimating nucleated cell counts. The assay was immunoSEQ multiplex PCR, and TCRdb's table has in-frame clones only and misses some. The V and J calls and clone size come from that table; D and trimming were worked out from the DNA. This sample carries 65,000 to 85,000 clones, 80% to 95% of them seen once, and the ten largest clones take 6.5% to 8.5%. The CDR3 has 19 residues. The V and J ends lost 3 bases and 0 bases, in that order; junction bases with no gene match: 10. CDR1 is KGHSH and CDR2 is LQKENI in the germline V gene.

The chain carries TRBV18 and TRBJ2-4; 11 bases are a match to TRBD1. Sequenced material: peripheral blood. This clonotype was obtained from a human donor in a cohort sampled during active COVID-19. The CDR3 loop is CASSPTGTGGFLAKNIQYF. As DNA, the CDR3 is TGTGCCAGCTCACCTACCGGGACAGGGGGATTTTTAGCCAAAAACATTCAGTACTTC.